This record looks at one T cell receptor (beta chain) sequence and its context. This CDR3 is also generated by other DNA sequences in the sample. This sample is part of a study of shared clonotypes between healthy human individuals. V was shortened by 4 bases and J by 5 bases, with 6 bases between the two germline ends. Germline CDR1 and CDR2: ENHRY and SYGVKD. There are 12 residues in the CDR3. Assay: immunoSEQ multiplex PCR; the TCRdb copy retains only in-frame clones and omits some. The table records 2 million to 2.5 million clones, roughly 95% of them present only once. The origin of this receptor is a man younger than 35 in good health. The chain links TRBV10-3 to TRBJ1-5; D unclear. Sample: naive CD4+ T cells sorted from blood. Subset meaning: CD45RA+ positively selected. CDR3 DNA sequence: TGTGCCATCAGTGTCGGGGATCAGCCCCAGCATTTT. It codes for CAISVGDQPQHF.